Presented here are 8 T cell receptor beta chains from one specimen sequenced in a study of spatial heterogeneity in lung cancer (dated by TCRdb to the late 2010s). Library generation was performed with 5' RACE. Sequencing instrument: NextSeq 500. The raw public data were reprocessed by TCRdb itself: fastp quality trimming at Q25, MiXCR clonotype calling, in-frame beta chains only. Merged by CDR3 protein, the rows form single entries marked with the most common genes and DNA. This sample gives tens of thousands of distinct CDR3 sequences in total; roughly 12% of them show up just once. Of the sample, approximately 4.6% falls within the top ten clones. Reading the label with the study, this specimen's time point is: sample taken at primary tumor resection. Without any cell sorting, TCR sequencing was performed on whole RNA extracted either from tumor and nontumor lung tissue or from cryopreserved PBMC samples.

The sequencing here drew on PBMCs, taken at surgery. These receptors all come from a male donor with early-stage non-small cell lung cancer.

This clonotype was detected many times. The V gene is TRBV2, the J gene TRBJ1-1; unclear D gene. The CDR3 covers 14 residues. The germline V gene encodes CDR1 SNHLY and CDR2 FYNNEI. V lost 7 bases and J 1 base, leaving 13 bases between the germline ends. CDR3 DNA: TGTGCCAGCACCAGGCGCAATCGGAACACTGAAGCTTTCTTT. This encodes CASTRRNRNTEAFF.

This clonotype was detected only a few times. The V and J genes are TRBV7-2 and TRBJ2-7, with no clear D. The V gene's germline CDR1 is SGHTA and CDR2 FQGNSA. V lost 1 base and J 2 bases, leaving 15 bases between the germline ends. The CDR3 length is 16 residues. The CDR3 DNA reads TGTGCCAGCAGCTTAGGGCAAATGGCGACCACCTACGAGCAGTACTTC. Its translation: CASSLGQMATTYEQYF.

The chain recombines TRBV6-6 with TRBJ1-5, with 11 bases matching TRBD1. V lost 4 bases, J lost 1 base, and 6 bases stayed unmatched. Germline values: CDR1 MNHNY, CDR2 SVGAGI (reference sequence). The CDR3 is 17 residues long. The CDR3 DNA is TGTGCCAGCAGTTTAGGACAGGGGGCAGGAAGCAATCAGCCCCAGCATTTT. It is translated as CASSLGQGAGSNQPQHF.

The V and J genes are TRBV30 and TRBJ1-3; TRBD1 is a possible D gene (5 bases). Germline V gene data show CDR1 as GTSNPN and CDR2 as SVGIG (reference sequence). The V and J ends lost 7 bases and 1 base respectively, with 11 bases between them. The CDR3 loop spans 13 amino acids. The CDR3 sequence is CASPGLSGNTIYF. The CDR3 DNA is TGTGCCTCCCCGGGACTATCTGGAAACACCATATATTTT.

This chain connects TRBV3-1 to TRBJ2-1, with D perhaps matching TRBD1 (5 bases). V lost 0 bases and J 4 bases, leaving 13 bases between the germline ends. This CDR3 is 16 amino acids long. Germline CDR1 and CDR2: LGHDT and YNNKEL (reference sequence). This CDR3 is CASSQERGTGYNEQFF. The CDR3 bases are TGTGCCAGCAGCCAAGAAAGGGGCACTGGTTACAATGAGCAGTTCTTC.

This clonotype was picked up a small number of times. The CDR3 DNA reads TGCGCCAGCAGCTCCGGGACAGGGAAAACTGAAGCTTTCTTT. It is translated as CASSSGTGKTEAFF. The gene calls are TRBV5-1 and TRBJ1-1; 9 bases are a match to TRBD1. J lost 5 bases, V lost 3 bases, and 5 bases had no gene match. Germline V CDR1 and CDR2: SGHRS, YFSETQ. CDR3 length equals 14 residues.

The chain carries TRBV12-3 or TRBV12-4 and TRBJ1-2; D gene uncertain. The CDR3 extends over 12 amino acids. Trimming took 3 bases from V and 8 from J, leaving 10 bases between them. This CDR3 is CASSFSLGGYTF. The CDR3 DNA reads as TGTGCCAGCAGTTTCAGTCTGGGGGGCTACACCTTC.

Comment on this clonotype: At one of its ends the junction is not consistent with the germline gene, which may arise from a read error. The CDR3 DNA sequence: TGTGCCAGCAGCTTCTCCAACAATGAGCAGTTCTTC. It encodes CASSFSNNEQFF. The chain has TRBV11-2 and TRBJ2-1; D is unclear. Looked up from germline, CDR1 is SGHAT and CDR2 is FQNNGV. The CDR3 covers 12 residues.